The clone carrying this TCR beta chain occurred a few times. Antigen specificity is unknown. Germline V gives CDR1 SEHNR, CDR2 FQNEAQ (reference sequence). V lost 0 bases to trimming and J lost 0 bases, with 9 bases between them. The CDR3 runs 15 residues. These data belong to a study of blood T cells in healthy people across ages. Study results and limitations: A roughly linear fall in TCR beta diversity per million T cells was seen with increasing age.

PCR was performed a second time for 7 to 11 cycles using a sample-barcoded 5' primer and a J-beta primer mix. One entry per CDR3 protein results from TCRdb running MiXCR on the 5' RACE reads. This table holds 980,000 or so distinct CDR3 sequences, around 49% found once. The sequencing input was blood. V is TRBV7-9 and J is TRBJ2-7; D may be TRBD1 (6 bases). The TCR sequence derives from a man aged 25-45 years in good health. CDR3: CASSLADSSSYEQYF. For the CDR3, the DNA is TGTGCCAGCAGCTTAGCGGACAGCAGCTCCTACGAGCAGTACTTC.